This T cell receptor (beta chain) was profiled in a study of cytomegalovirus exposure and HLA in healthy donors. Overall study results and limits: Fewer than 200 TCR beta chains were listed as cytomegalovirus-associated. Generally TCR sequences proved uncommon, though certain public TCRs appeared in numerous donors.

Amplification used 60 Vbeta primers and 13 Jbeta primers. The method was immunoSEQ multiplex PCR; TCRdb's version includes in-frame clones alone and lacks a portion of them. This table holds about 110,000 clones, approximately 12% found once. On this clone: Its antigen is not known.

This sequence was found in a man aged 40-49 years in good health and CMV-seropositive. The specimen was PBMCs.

The CDR3 loop is CSVEDRTGAKNIQYF. The CDR3 DNA sequence: TGCAGCGTTGAAGACAGGACAGGGGCAAAAAACATTCAGTACTTC. This sequence joins TRBV29-1 and TRBJ2-4; 9 nucleotides align to TRBD1. This CDR3 is 15 amino acids long. V lost 0 bases and J lost 4; bases outside the gene matches: 4. Germline V gene lookup returns CDR1 SQVTM and CDR2 ANQGSEA.